These 20 T cell receptor beta chains came from one sample sequenced in a study of T cells in Graves' hyperthyroidism and ophthalmopathy. RNA transcripts gave rise to amplified TCR beta CDR3 regions. TCR CDR3 underwent first-round RT-PCR with the HTBI primer set. MiXCR, applied by TCRdb to the multiplex PCR reads, yields one record per CDR3 protein. This sample has 690,000 or so distinct CDR3 sequences, with around 20% found just once. The sequenced sample consisted of blood. The source is a woman aged 45 to 65 with Graves' hyperthyroidism that later progressed to Graves' ophthalmopathy.

The chain links TRBV20-1 to TRBJ1-2; no clear D gene. The CDR3 spans 14 residues. With 2 bases removed from V and 0 bases from J, the gap between germline ends came to 10 bases. The germline V gene has CDR1 DFQATT and CDR2 SNEGSKA (reference sequence). CDR3: CSARPYSSNYGYTF. The CDR3 bases are TGCAGTGCTAGACCTTACAGTTCTAACTATGGCTACACCTTC.

This clonotype has just a few counts. V usage is TRBV20-1 and J usage is TRBJ2-1, with 7 bases lining up with TRBD2. Germline V gene data show CDR1 as DFQATT and CDR2 as SNEGSKA (reference sequence). The CDR3 loop spans 17 amino acids. V gave up 1 base and J gave up 2 bases; unmatched junction bases: 11. CDR3 sequence (DNA): TGCAGTGCTAGAGTTCAGGCGGGGGAAGCGGCCTACAATGAGCAGTTCTTC. Translating it yields CSARVQAGEAAYNEQFF.

At least ten counts were recorded for this clonotype. V is TRBV11-2 and J is TRBJ2-3; the match to TRBD2 covers 10 bases. Germline V gene lookup returns CDR1 SGHAT and CDR2 FQNNGV. J gave up 2 bases and V 1 base, and 9 bases lay outside the gene matches. The CDR3 is 18 amino acids. For the CDR3, the DNA is TGTGCCAGCAGCTTAGTGGCCCCTAGCGGGGGCAACACAGATACGCAGTATTTT. Translated, it gives CASSLVAPSGGNTDTQYF.

This chain connects TRBV27 to TRBJ2-2, with TRBD1 matching 9 bases. The CDR3 runs to 16 residues. J gave up 3 bases and V 6 bases, and 8 bases lay outside the gene matches. Per the germline V gene, CDR1 is MNHEY and CDR2 is SMNVEV (reference sequence). CDR3 nucleotides: TGTGCCAGCAGCACCTGGGACAGGGAGGACACCGGGGAGCTGTTTTTT. It specifies CASSTWDREDTGELFF.

The CDR3 region is CASSFPMTETQYF. CDR3 DNA: TGTGCCAGCAGCTTCCCGATGACAGAGACCCAGTACTTC. J is TRBJ2-5 and V is TRBV11-2; the D is unclear. Germline V gene sequence: CDR1 SGHAT, CDR2 FQNNGV. Trimming pared 3 bases from V and 4 bases from J, leaving 9 bases between. The CDR3 sequence is 13 residues long.

This clonotype was found a few times. CDR3 bases: TGTGCCAGCAGCCCTCCCTTGGGCGGGGGCTACTCCTACGAGCAGTACTTC. Translation gives CASSPPLGGGYSYEQYF. The chain is built from TRBV7-2 and TRBJ2-7; D possibly corresponds to TRBD2 (7 bases). The CDR3 totals 17 residues. The germline V gene has CDR1 SGHTA and CDR2 FQGNSA. Trimming took off 5 bases at V and 0 bases at J, with 20 bases between the two ends.

This clonotype was picked up many times. The chain links TRBV11-2 to TRBJ2-2; 8 bases match TRBD2. Unmatched junction bases numbered 8, after V lost 4 bases and J lost 7 bases. The CDR3 has 15 residues. Germline V gene data show CDR1 as SGHAT and CDR2 as FQNNGV. CDR3 DNA sequence: TGTGCCAGCAGCTCCGGGGGACTAGGAGGCGGGGAGCTGTTTTTT. Translating it yields CASSSGGLGGGELFF. The full variable domain, completed using reference TRBV11-2 and TRBJ2-2, is EAGVAQSPRYKIIEKRQSVAFWCNPISGHATLYWYQQILGQGPKLLIQFQNNGVVDDSQLPKDRFSAERLKGVDSTLKIQPAKLEDSAVYLCASSSGGLGGGELFFGEGSRLTVL.

This clonotype has only a few counts. The chain is built from TRBV19 and TRBJ1-1; D remains ambiguous. V lost 0 bases, J lost 0 bases, and 11 bases lay in between. The CDR3 loop spans 16 amino acids. Germline V lookup: CDR1 LNHDA, CDR2 SQIVND (reference sequence). Here the CDR3 reads CASSIDREGLNTEAFF. For the CDR3, the DNA is TGTGCCAGTAGTATAGATCGAGAAGGACTGAACACTGAAGCTTTCTTT.

The rearrangement links TRBV6-6 to TRBJ1-1, with TRBD1 identical over 9 bases. The CDR3 has 16 residues. V lost 2 bases and J lost 1; bases outside the gene matches: 5. The germline V gene has CDR1 MNHNY and CDR2 SVGAGI (reference sequence). Here the CDR3 reads CASSYPGQGTNTEAFF. For the CDR3, the DNA is TGTGCCAGCAGTTACCCAGGACAGGGGACGAACACTGAAGCTTTCTTT.

The sample holds many counts of this clonotype. The chain uses TRBV9 and TRBJ1-1; D gene ambiguous. The V end lost 4 bases, the J end lost 0 bases, and 13 bases lay between the germline ends. Germline CDR1 reads SGDLS; CDR2 reads YYNGEE. CDR3 size: 15 residues. The chain's CDR3 is CASSLDGPLNTEAFF. As DNA, the CDR3 is TGTGCCAGCAGCTTGGACGGGCCGCTGAACACTGAAGCTTTCTTT.

V usage is TRBV27 and J usage is TRBJ2-6; D gene ambiguous. The germline V and J ends were trimmed by 6 bases and 4 bases, with 13 bases remaining between them. Germline V gene data show CDR1 as MNHEY and CDR2 as SMNVEV (reference sequence). The CDR3 consists of 15 residues. The CDR3 spells CASRPPSSGANVLTF. For the CDR3, the DNA is TGTGCCAGCAGGCCCCCTTCTTCCGGGGCCAACGTCCTGACTTTC.

This clonotype was seen more than once but under ten times. With a much larger clone just one base away, this may be a read error. This chain's CDR3 is CASSIARGRNNEQFF. Here the CDR3 DNA reads TGTGCCAGCAGCATAGCCCGGGGGCGGAACAATGAGCAGTTCTTC. This chain joins TRBV11-1 and TRBJ2-1; D could derive from TRBD1 or TRBD2 (6 bases each). The CDR3 extends over 15 amino acids. Germline V CDR1 and CDR2: SGHAT, FQDESV (reference sequence).

This chain links TRBV20-1 with TRBJ1-4; no reliable D call. CDR1 and CDR2 (germline): DFQATT, SNEGSKA (reference sequence). V was pared by 5 bases and J by 0 bases, with 13 bases between. This CDR3 is built from 15 residues. The CDR3 bases are TGCAGTGCTGGGTCGAATGGTGCAACTAATGAAAAACTGTTTTTT. This encodes CSAGSNGATNEKLFF.

The chain links TRBV6-2 or TRBV6-3 to TRBJ2-2, with no clear D. This CDR3 contains 14 residues. CDR1 and CDR2 (germline): MNHEY, SVGEGT. V lost 2 bases, J lost 5 bases, and 9 bases lay in between. CDR3 residues: CASSYVGQTGELFF. The CDR3 DNA reads TGTGCCAGCAGTTACGTAGGGCAAACCGGGGAGCTGTTTTTT.

This clonotype was seen more than once but under ten times. The chain carries TRBV6-1 and TRBJ1-5; 10 positions agree with TRBD1. This CDR3 comprises 16 residues. Germline CDR1 MNHNS, CDR2 SASEGT. J gave up 6 bases and V 5 bases, and 10 bases lay outside the gene matches. For the CDR3, the DNA is TGTGCCAGCAGTACCCGGGACAGGGGAGGAGGTCAGCCCCAGCATTTT. Its protein is CASSTRDRGGGQPQHF.

This clonotype turned up a few times. The J gene is TRBJ1-4, the V gene TRBV11-2, with a possible D match to TRBD1 (5 bases). V shed 0 bases and J shed 4 bases, with 12 bases lying between them. CDR3 length: 16 amino acids. The germline CDR1 and CDR2 sequences are SGHAT and FQNNGV. CDR3 nucleotides: TGTGCCAGCAGCTTAGAGACAGCGGTGGGTAATGAAAAACTGTTTTTT. It translates to CASSLETAVGNEKLFF.

The chain is built from TRBV2 and TRBJ1-1, with 7 bases that match TRBD1. J lost 0 bases, V lost 7 bases, and 5 bases had no gene match. The CDR3 has 14 residues. The germline CDR1 and CDR2 sequences are SNHLY and FYNNEI. DNA for the CDR3: TGTGCCAGCACCCAGGGGGATATGAACACTGAAGCTTTCTTT. It specifies CASTQGDMNTEAFF.

The table lists this clonotype with a count of one. With a much larger clone just one base away, this may be a read error. The J gene is TRBJ1-2, the V gene TRBV30; no reliable D call. V shed 2 bases and J shed 3 bases, with 10 bases lying between them. Germline values: CDR1 GTSNPN, CDR2 SVGIG (reference sequence). The CDR3 loop spans 13 amino acids. The CDR3 region is CAWSREGYYGYTF. CDR3 in DNA: TGTGCCTGGAGTCGTGAAGGGTACTATGGCTACACCTTC.

This clonotype appeared many times. The chain is built from TRBV12-5 and TRBJ2-3; 10 bases agree with TRBD2. The junction had 8 bases not matched to a gene; V was cut back by 6 bases and J by 2 bases. In germline, CDR1 is LGHNT, CDR2 FRNRAP. The CDR3 is 16 amino acids. CDR3 in amino acids: CASGIAGGTHTDTQYF. CDR3 bases: TGTGCTAGTGGAATAGCGGGGGGTACCCACACAGATACGCAGTATTTT.

The chain's CDR3 is CSTYRDQETQYF. The DNA for the CDR3 is TGCAGCACTTACAGGGATCAAGAGACCCAGTACTTC. The V gene is TRBV29-1, the J gene TRBJ2-5; possible D gene TRBD1, 6 bases. The CDR3 totals 12 residues. The germline V and J ends were trimmed by 8 bases and 2 bases, with 12 bases remaining between them. The germline V gene has CDR1 SQVTM and CDR2 ANQGSEA. The whole variable domain, filled in from reference TRBV29-1 and TRBJ2-5, reads SAVISQKPSRDICQRGTSLTIQCQVDSQVTMMFWYRQQPGQSLTLIATANQGSEATYESGFVIDKFPISRPNLTFSTLTVSNMSPEDSSIYLCSTYRDQETQYFGPGTRLLVL.